Below are 4 T cell receptor beta chains sequenced from a single sample in a study of shared clonotypes between healthy human individuals. Clones were read by immunoSEQ multiplex PCR, and TCRdb kept only the in-frame ones, dropping some. The sample has about 2 million clones, approximately 94% seen once. Terminally differentiated effector memory CD45RA+ cells were left out of the naive CD8 fraction, which was CD45RO-negative and positively selected for CCR7. Sequenced sample: naive CD8+ T cells sorted from blood. The receptors come from a man aged 18 to 29 in good health.

The chain has TRBV29-1 and TRBJ1-1; TRBD1 is a possible D gene (5 bases). V gave up 6 bases and J gave up 4 bases, with 15 bases separating them. CDR3 length: 13 residues. Per germline, CDR1 SQVTM and CDR2 ANQGSEA. The DNA for the CDR3 is TGCAGCGTATACGGGGGGGAGGTCACTGAAGCTTTCTTT. It encodes CSVYGGEVTEAFF.

This sequence joins TRBV19 and TRBJ1-6, with 8 bases matching TRBD1. The V gene's germline CDR1 is LNHDA and CDR2 SQIVND (reference sequence). The V and J ends lost 10 bases and 4 bases, in that order; junction bases with no gene match: 6. The CDR3 has 14 amino acids. CDR3: CATSDRDYNSPLHF. The CDR3 DNA sequence: TGTGCCACTTCGGACAGGGATTATAATTCACCCCTCCACTTT.

The genes are TRBV7-9 and TRBJ1-4; the match to TRBD1 covers 10 bases. The CDR3 runs 16 residues. Germline V gene lookup returns CDR1 SEHNR and CDR2 FQNEAQ (reference sequence). V lost 4 bases, J lost 6 bases, and 8 bases stayed unmatched. This chain's CDR3 is CASSSGDRGWDEKLFF. In nucleotides, the CDR3 is TGTGCCAGCAGCTCTGGGGACAGGGGTTGGGATGAAAAACTGTTTTTT.

The chain couples TRBV12-5 to TRBJ2-7; D is unclear. The germline gives CDR1 LGHNT, CDR2 FRNRAP. Deletions cut 8 bases from V and 5 bases from J, with 10 bases between. This CDR3 has 11 residues. The CDR3 loop is CASFEGNEQYF. In nucleotides, the CDR3 is TGTGCTAGTTTTGAAGGTAACGAGCAGTACTTC.